The 32 T cell receptor beta chains reported below all come from one sample, sequenced in a study of blood T cell repertoires in COVID-19. Clones were sequenced by immunoSEQ multiplex PCR, and TCRdb holds only the in-frame ones, with some missing. Of some 400,000 clones in the sample, around nine tenths are singletons; the top ten hold around 1.7%. Specimen: PBMCs or T cells enriched from blood (not recorded which). These receptors originate from a woman aged 30 to 39 who had recovered from COVID-19.

The chain recombines TRBV3-1 (or the pseudogene TRBV3-2) with TRBJ1-5; D is uncertain. CDR3 size: 15 residues. The ends were cut back, 0 bases at V and 3 bases at J, with 9 bases in the middle. Germline V lookup: CDR1 LGHDT, CDR2 YNNKEL (reference sequence). CDR3 in DNA: TGTGCCAGCAGCCAAGATCCAATTTCCAATCAGCCCCAGCATTTT. Translating gives CASSQDPISNQPQHF.

The chain combines TRBV19 with TRBJ1-5; a possible D gene is TRBD1 (5 bases). CDR1 is LNHDA and CDR2 is SQIVND in the germline V gene (reference sequence). V lost 6 bases and J lost 2, with 11 bases in between. This CDR3 spans 14 amino acids. In nucleotides, the CDR3 is TGTGCCAGTAGGGGATGGGGGGGCAATCAGCCCCAGCATTTT. It yields the protein CASRGWGGNQPQHF.

The rearrangement links TRBV10-3 to TRBJ2-7, with 9 nucleotides matching TRBD2. The V segment lost 11 bases and the J segment 7 bases; nucleotides outside the gene matches: 12. The CDR3 is made up of 13 amino acids. Germline V CDR1 and CDR2: ENHRY, SYGVKD. CDR3 DNA sequence: TGTGCCGCGGTGGGGGTAGCGGGGGATGAGCAGTACTTC. This translates into CAAVGVAGDEQYF.

The CDR3 protein is CASSLTSGGIEQFF. In nucleotides, the CDR3 is TGTGCCAGCAGCCTGACTAGCGGGGGGATTGAGCAGTTCTTC. J is TRBJ2-1 and V is TRBV7-3; 13 bases agree with TRBD2. Trimming removed 5 bases from V and 9 bases from J; junction bases left unmatched: 4. Germline lookup yields CDR1 SGHTA and CDR2 FQGTGA. CDR3 length: 14 residues.

This chain joins TRBV7-2 and TRBJ1-3; 7 nucleotides agree with TRBD1. The CDR3 runs to 15 residues. With V trimmed by 2 bases and J by 0 bases, 1 base remained unmatched. Germline-derived CDR1 and CDR2 are SGHTA and FQGNSA. As DNA, the CDR3 is TGTGCCAGCAGCTTAACAGGGGCCTCTGGAAACACCATATATTTT. Encoded protein: CASSLTGASGNTIYF.

The chain joins TRBV5-1 to TRBJ2-7; a possible D gene is TRBD2 (6 bases). This CDR3 has 14 amino acids. The germline V and J ends were trimmed by 3 bases and 3 bases, with 13 bases remaining between them. Per the germline V gene, CDR1 is SGHRS and CDR2 is YFSETQ. DNA of the CDR3: TGCGCCAGCAGCTCGGGGGACGGCCGCTACGAGCAGTACTTC. Residues: CASSSGDGRYEQYF.

The CDR3 coding sequence is TGTGCCAGCAGGGTCCTAGGCCCTTACTCCTACAATGAGCAGTTCTTC. Its protein product is CASRVLGPYSYNEQFF. V usage is TRBV5-6 and J usage is TRBJ2-1; D gene unclear. In germline, CDR1 is SGHDT, CDR2 YYEEEE. V shed 5 bases and J shed 0 bases, with 15 bases lying between them. This CDR3 spans 16 amino acids. The whole variable domain, filled in from reference TRBV5-6 and TRBJ2-1, reads DAGVTQSPTHLIKTRGQQVTLRCSPKSGHDTVSWYQQALGQGPQFIFQYYEEEERQRGNFPDRFSGHQFPNYSSELNVNALLLGDSALYLCASRVLGPYSYNEQFFGPGTRLTVL.

This clone was picked up one time. The gene calls are TRBV19 and TRBJ2-7; tentative D call: TRBD1 (6 bases). CDR1 is LNHDA and CDR2 is SQIVND in the germline V gene (reference sequence). This CDR3 region has 14 residues. V gave up 2 bases and J gave up 0 bases, with 8 bases separating them. CDR3 sequence: CASSIQGLSYEQYF. The DNA for the CDR3 is TGTGCCAGTAGTATACAGGGGCTCTCCTACGAGCAGTACTTC.

The chain is built from TRBV13 and TRBJ1-5, with D hard to call. The germline CDR1 and CDR2 sequences are PRHDT and FYEKMQ (reference sequence). V was clipped by 5 bases and J by 5 bases, with 7 bases between them. This CDR3 has 12 residues. The CDR3 loop is CASSHRDQPQHF. The CDR3 coding sequence is TGTGCCAGCAGCCATCGGGATCAGCCCCAGCATTTT.

This chain links TRBV18 with TRBJ2-3, with unresolved D. CDR3 length: 13 amino acids. CDR1 is KGHSH, CDR2 LQKENI, per germline. V gave up 3 bases and J gave up 5 bases, with 9 bases separating them. This CDR3 is CASSPMGRDTQYF. The CDR3 DNA reads as TGTGCCAGCTCACCCATGGGCCGAGATACGCAGTATTTT.

Concerning this clone itself: In the same sample, other DNA sequences code for this CDR3. The V gene is TRBV9, the J gene TRBJ2-7, with 8 bases that match TRBD1. V was pared by 1 base and J by 1 base, with 4 bases of the junction left unmatched. The CDR3 runs to 15 residues. Looked up from germline, CDR1 is SGDLS and CDR2 is YYNGEE. Written as DNA, the CDR3 is TGTGCCAGCAGCGTATCCGGGACAGGTTCCTACGAGCAGTACTTC. It specifies CASSVSGTGSYEQYF.

V usage is TRBV6-2 or TRBV6-3 and J usage is TRBJ2-1, with 15 bases that match TRBD2. There are 18 residues in the CDR3. V gave up 5 bases and J gave up 10 bases; unmatched junction bases: 15. From germline, CDR1 is MNHEY and CDR2 SVGEGT. The CDR3 sequence is CASSPRTSGGAGRREQFF. The DNA of the CDR3 is TGTGCCAGCAGTCCGAGGACTAGCGGGGGGGCCGGGCGCCGGGAGCAGTTCTTC.

The gene calls are TRBV7-9 and TRBJ2-7, with a weak D call TRBD2 (5 bases). There are 14 residues in the CDR3. Germline V gives CDR1 SEHNR, CDR2 FQNEAQ (reference sequence). The germline V and J ends were trimmed by 5 bases and 2 bases, with 13 bases remaining between them. CDR3: CASSPRGGPYEQYF. CDR3 DNA sequence: TGTGCCAGCAGCCCTCGAGGAGGCCCCTACGAGCAGTACTTC.

The chain joins TRBV12-3 or TRBV12-4 to TRBJ1-1, with D possibly being TRBD1 (6 bases). The ends were cut back, 1 base at V and 7 bases at J, with 7 bases in the middle. The CDR3 loop spans 12 amino acids. DNA for the CDR3: TGTGCCAGCAGTTTAGGACAGGATGAAGCTTTCTTT. Translated: CASSLGQDEAFF.

The gene calls are TRBV29-1 and TRBJ2-5; 7 bases line up with TRBD2. The CDR3 is made up of 12 amino acids. Germline V gives CDR1 SQVTM, CDR2 ANQGSEA. As DNA, the CDR3 is TGCACCGCTGGGGGGGTTCAAGAGACCCAGTACTTC. Translating it yields CTAGGVQETQYF.

This chain links TRBV27 with TRBJ2-6; tentatively, D is TRBD2 (5 bases). In germline, CDR1 is MNHEY, CDR2 SMNVEV (reference sequence). V lost 6 bases, J lost 2 bases, and 11 bases lay in between. The CDR3 has 15 amino acids. Here the CDR3 reads CASSLAVPGANVLTF. CDR3 bases: TGTGCCAGCAGCCTAGCCGTTCCTGGGGCCAACGTCCTGACTTTC.

The table lists this clone with a count of one. This chain joins TRBV5-5 and TRBJ1-1; weak D call: TRBD1 (6 bases). V was cut by 7 bases and J by 8 bases, with 15 bases left in between. Germline V CDR1 and CDR2: SGHKS, YYEKEE (reference sequence). This CDR3 comprises 12 residues. The CDR3 nucleotides are TGTGCCAGCGGACTCACCGGGACAGAAGCTTTCTTT. This codes for CASGLTGTEAFF.

V usage is TRBV10-2 and J usage is TRBJ2-1; the match to TRBD2 covers 8 bases. This CDR3 comprises 16 residues. Germline V gene lookup returns CDR1 WSHSY and CDR2 SAAADI. The junction had 16 bases not matched to a gene; V was cut back by 5 bases and J by 10 bases. DNA for the CDR3: TGCGCCAGCAGTACCGGGACTAGAGTACGGGGACCAGAGCAGTTCTTC. Its protein is CASSTGTRVRGPEQFF.

The rearrangement links TRBV28 to TRBJ1-1; 8 nucleotides agree with TRBD1. CDR1 is MDHEN, CDR2 SYDVKM, per germline. V lost 4 bases and J lost 10; bases outside the gene matches: 11. The CDR3 extends over 14 amino acids. The chain's CDR3 is CASSSRDRIYTAFF. The DNA of the CDR3 is TGTGCCAGCAGTTCCCGGGACAGGATCTATACAGCTTTCTTT. The full variable domain, in which reference TRBV28 and TRBJ1-1 provide the parts outside the CDR3, is DVKVTQSSRYLVKRTGEKVFLECVQDMDHENMFWYRQDPGLGLRLIYFSYDVKMKEKGDIPEGYSVSREKKERFSLILESASTNQTSMYLCASSSRDRIYTAFFGQGTRLTVV.

This chain uses TRBV19 with TRBJ2-1, with 8 bases that match TRBD2. The germline V gene has CDR1 LNHDA and CDR2 SQIVND (reference sequence). Unmatched junction bases numbered 13, after V lost 9 bases and J lost 6 bases. CDR3 length equals 15 residues. The CDR3 loop reads CASNLGGEGRNEQFF. As DNA, the CDR3 is TGTGCCAGCAACCTCGGGGGGGAGGGACGCAATGAGCAGTTCTTC.

The V call is TRBV5-1, the J call TRBJ2-1, with D possibly TRBD1 on 6 matching bases. The V end lost 0 bases, the J end lost 2 bases, and 9 bases lay between the germline ends. This CDR3 is built from 15 residues. Germline V gives CDR1 SGHRS, CDR2 YFSETQ. As DNA, the CDR3 is TGCGCCAGCAGCTTGGCAGGACAGCCCTACAATGAGCAGTTCTTC. This gives the protein CASSLAGQPYNEQFF.

This clone was seen a handful of times. The rearrangement joins TRBV7-9 to TRBJ2-3; 8 bases agree with TRBD1. This CDR3 has 16 residues. After removal of 6 bases from V and 5 bases from J, the junction contained 13 bases not matched to a gene. CDR1 and CDR2 (germline): SEHNR, FQNEAQ (reference sequence). CDR3 coding DNA: TGTGCCAGCAGTCCTATGGACAGGGACGGGGGAGATACGCAGTATTTT. It is translated as CASSPMDRDGGDTQYF.

This chain uses TRBV9 with TRBJ1-4; the match to TRBD1 covers 7 bases. CDR1 and CDR2 from the germline V gene are SGDLS and YYNGEE. V dropped 0 bases and J dropped 8; count of bases not matched to a gene: 4. CDR3 length: 14 amino acids. The CDR3 DNA is TGTGCCAGCAGCGTAGGAGGGGGCCGGGAAAAACTGTTTTTT. Its protein is CASSVGGGREKLFF.

The V gene is TRBV3-1 (or the pseudogene TRBV3-2), the J gene TRBJ2-2, with a weak D call TRBD1 (6 bases). Germline values: CDR1 LGHDT, CDR2 YNNKEL (reference sequence). The germline V and J ends were trimmed by 4 bases and 0 bases, with 15 bases remaining between them. The CDR3 has 17 amino acids. The CDR3 is CASSLAGVYPNTGELFF. The CDR3 DNA follows: TGTGCCAGCAGCCTGGCAGGGGTGTATCCGAACACCGGGGAGCTGTTTTTT.

The chain carries TRBV28 and TRBJ2-2, with 13 bases fitting TRBD2. The germline V gene has CDR1 MDHEN and CDR2 SYDVKM. With V trimmed by 5 bases and J by 3 bases, 3 bases remained unmatched. The CDR3 length is 16 residues. The CDR3 bases are TGTGCCAGCAGTGACACTAGCGGGAGGGACACCGGGGAGCTGTTTTTT. Protein sequence: CASSDTSGRDTGELFF.

V is TRBV6-4 and J is TRBJ2-5, with 10 bases matching TRBD2. The V gene end was trimmed by 2 bases and the J gene end by 5 bases; junction bases not matched to a gene: 8. Germline V CDR1 and CDR2: MRHNA, SNTAGT. The CDR3 totals 16 residues. The DNA of the CDR3 is TGTGCCAGCAGTGACAAGACTAGCGGGTTTGGGGAGACCCAGTACTTC. It is translated as CASSDKTSGFGETQYF.

The V call is TRBV24-1, the J call TRBJ2-2; 9 bases are shared with TRBD1. Per germline, CDR1 KGHDR and CDR2 SFDVKD. Losses at the gene ends were 7 bases for V and 0 bases for J; bases not matched to a gene: 8. The length of the CDR3 is 17 residues. CDR3 DNA: TGTGCCACCAGCAATCCGGGACAGGGATCGAACACCGGGGAGCTGTTTTTT. It translates to CATSNPGQGSNTGELFF.

V usage is TRBV19 and J usage is TRBJ2-7; 12 bases line up with TRBD2. With V trimmed by 4 bases and J by 6 bases, 13 bases remained unmatched. Germline CDR1 LNHDA, CDR2 SQIVND (reference sequence). This CDR3 spans 17 amino acids. The CDR3 nucleotides are TGTGCCAGTAGTAACCTAGCTTGGACTAGCGGGATTGTCGAGCAGTACTTC. Its protein product is CASSNLAWTSGIVEQYF. Looking up the rest from reference TRBV19 and TRBJ2-7 gives the full variable domain: DGGITQSPKYLFRKEGQNVTLSCEQNLNHDAMYWYRQDPGQGLRLIYYSQIVNDFQKGDIAEGYSVSREKKESFPLTVTSAQKNPTAFYLCASSNLAWTSGIVEQYFGPGTRLTVT.

The chain joins TRBV29-1 to TRBJ1-1; D remains unclear. Germline loops: CDR1 SQVTM, CDR2 ANQGSEA. The length of the CDR3 is 12 residues. V lost 6 bases and J 0 bases, leaving 8 bases between the germline ends. CDR3 nucleotides: TGCAGCGTGTGGCAGATGAACACTGAAGCTTTCTTT. Its protein is CSVWQMNTEAFF.

V usage is TRBV25-1 and J usage is TRBJ1-4, with TRBD1 matching 7 bases. The CDR3 totals 14 residues. Germline V gene sequence: CDR1 MGHDK, CDR2 SYGVNS. V lost 0 bases, J lost 8 bases, and 3 bases stayed unmatched. The CDR3 DNA is TGTGCCAGCAGTGAATATCGCAGGGGGGAAAAACTGTTTTTT. It yields the protein CASSEYRRGEKLFF.

The rearrangement joins TRBV10-3 to TRBJ2-7, with a possible D match to TRBD1 (6 bases). In germline, CDR1 is ENHRY, CDR2 SYGVKD. Trimming took 2 bases from V and 6 from J, leaving 14 bases between them. The CDR3 sequence is 14 residues long. CDR3 coding DNA: TGTGCCATCAGTGAGGGCAGGGGACCGGCCGAGCAGTACTTC. Translated, it gives CAISEGRGPAEQYF.

The chain uses TRBV7-6 and TRBJ2-7, with D possibly being TRBD1 (6 bases). This CDR3 is 13 amino acids long. Trimming pared 4 bases from V and 2 bases from J, leaving 9 bases between. Germline V CDR1 and CDR2: SGHVS, FNYEAQ. The chain's CDR3 is CASSSGVPYEQYF. The DNA for the CDR3 is TGTGCCAGCAGCTCAGGGGTTCCCTACGAGCAGTACTTC.